This passage covers 16 T cell receptor beta chains from one sample sequenced in a study of human T cells and chemical hapten exposure. Time point here: patch test 2, 6 weeks after DPC sensitization. Treatment noted: therapeutic diphenylcyclopropenone sensitization with weekly scalp DPC. One entry per CDR3 protein results from TCRdb running MiXCR on the RACE reads. The table records over 100,000 distinct CDR3 sequences, about a tenth of them present only once. The material was whole blood, obtained in connection with sensitization to the hapten diphenylcyclopropenone (DPC). Receptor source: a woman between 40 and 50 years old with alopecia areata. Some clones in this sample may be carry-over from other donors' samples.

This clonotype was seen ten or more times. V usage is TRBV19 and J usage is TRBJ2-7, with no clear D. Germline V lookup: CDR1 LNHDA, CDR2 SQIVND (reference sequence). This CDR3 spans 13 amino acids. Trimming stripped 9 bases from V and 1 base from J, with 13 bases between. The CDR3 sequence is CASSQDSSYEQYF. Written as DNA, the CDR3 is TGTGCCAGCAGCCAGGATTCGTCCTACGAGCAGTACTTC.

This chain's CDR3 is CASSPGTGISGANVLTF. DNA of the CDR3: TGTGCCAGCTCACCAGGGACAGGCATCTCTGGGGCCAACGTCCTGACTTTC. This chain connects TRBV18 to TRBJ2-6; 8 bases align to TRBD1. CDR3 length: 17 residues. The germline V gene has CDR1 KGHSH and CDR2 LQKENI. Trimming at V came to 2 bases and at J to 0 bases, leaving 3 bases not matched to a gene.

CDR3 amino acids: CASSGDSYNEQFF. The CDR3 DNA reads TGTGCCAGCAGTGGGGACTCTTACAATGAGCAGTTCTTC. The chain combines TRBV28 with TRBJ2-1; possible D gene TRBD2, 6 bases. CDR3 length equals 13 residues. Germline V lookup: CDR1 MDHEN, CDR2 SYDVKM. With 5 bases removed from V and 4 bases from J, the gap between germline ends came to 9 bases.

This chain uses TRBV7-9 with TRBJ1-1; D is unclear. Trimming stripped 1 base from V and 5 bases from J, with 8 bases between. This CDR3 contains 13 residues. Germline V gene data show CDR1 as SEHNR and CDR2 as FQNEAQ (reference sequence). The chain's CDR3 is CASSLGTVTEAFF. DNA of the CDR3: TGTGCCAGCAGCTTAGGAACGGTTACTGAAGCTTTCTTT.

The V and J genes are TRBV30 and TRBJ1-2; possible D gene TRBD1, 6 bases. This CDR3 has 15 residues. Germline V lookup: CDR1 GTSNPN, CDR2 SVGIG (reference sequence). The V end was cut by 4 bases, the J end by 8 bases, with 23 bases between. Written as DNA, the CDR3 is TGTGCCTGGACCCATGTGAGGCAGGGGTGGGGAGGCTACACCTTC. This gives the protein CAWTHVRQGWGGYTF.

J is TRBJ2-1 and V is TRBV5-4, with TRBD1 matching over 10 bases. The CDR3 is 15 amino acids. Germline lookup yields CDR1 SGHNT and CDR2 YYREEE (reference sequence). The V and J ends lost 0 bases and 6 bases, in that order; junction bases with no gene match: 3. CDR3 loop: CASSLGGTGVNEQFF. The CDR3 region has the DNA TGTGCCAGCAGCTTGGGGGGGACAGGGGTCAATGAGCAGTTCTTC.

This rearrangement joins TRBV7-2 to TRBJ2-7; 7 bases are shared with TRBD2. V lost 2 bases to trimming and J lost 7 bases; unmatched junction nucleotides: 8. This CDR3 has 14 amino acids. The germline V gene has CDR1 SGHTA and CDR2 FQGNSA. The CDR3: CASSLRPPGGEQYF. The DNA for the CDR3 is TGTGCCAGCAGCTTACGACCCCCGGGGGGAGAGCAGTACTTC.

The chain links TRBV7-8 to TRBJ1-5; D possibly corresponds to TRBD1 (5 bases). Germline CDR1 reads SGHVS; CDR2 reads FQNEAQ. The germline V and J ends were trimmed by 5 bases and 4 bases, with 21 bases remaining between them. CDR3 length: 17 residues. CDR3 loop: CASSTSGTAWGNQPQHF. DNA of the CDR3: TGTGCCAGCAGCACCAGCGGGACCGCCTGGGGGAATCAGCCCCAGCATTTT.

The rearrangement uses TRBV18 and TRBJ2-5; D gene ambiguous. Germline loops: CDR1 KGHSH, CDR2 LQKENI. This CDR3 contains 13 residues. Deletions cut 3 bases from V and 1 base from J, with 6 bases between. DNA of the CDR3: TGTGCCAGCTCACCGCCTTTCCAAGAGACCCAGTACTTC. It yields the protein CASSPPFQETQYF.

There are many counts of this clonotype. The gene calls are TRBV11-3 and TRBJ1-3, with 8 bases aligning to TRBD1. Germline values: CDR1 SGHNT, CDR2 YENEEA. V lost 4 bases and J lost 0; bases outside the gene matches: 2. This CDR3 has 15 residues. This CDR3 reads CASSSGQASGNTIYF. The DNA for the CDR3 is TGTGCCAGCAGCTCGGGACAGGCCTCTGGAAACACCATATATTTT.

The table lists this clonotype with many counts. The chain joins TRBV20-1 to TRBJ2-2; 9 nucleotides align to TRBD2. The CDR3 covers 16 residues. The germline gives CDR1 DFQATT, CDR2 SNEGSKA (reference sequence). V lost 3 bases, J lost 3 bases, and 8 bases stayed unmatched. The DNA for the CDR3 is TGCAGTGCTAGTTTGAGCGGGGGGTCATACACCGGGGAGCTGTTTTTT. Protein product: CSASLSGGSYTGELFF.

The chain recombines TRBV5-1 with TRBJ2-3; the D is unclear. Between the trimmed V and J ends, which lost 4 bases and 2 bases, there was a span of 11 bases. CDR1 and CDR2 from the germline V gene are SGHRS and YFSETQ. This CDR3 region has 14 residues. The CDR3 here is CASSPLTITDTQYF. In DNA form, the CDR3 reads TGCGCCAGCAGCCCGCTAACCATCACAGATACGCAGTATTTT.

The chain combines TRBV5-6 with TRBJ1-1; no clear D. The CDR3 extends over 15 amino acids. V lost 1 base and J lost 0, with 10 bases in between. Germline lookup yields CDR1 SGHDT and CDR2 YYEEEE. This chain's CDR3 is CASSLTREMNTEAFF. Written as DNA, the CDR3 is TGTGCCAGCAGCTTGACGCGGGAGATGAACACTGAAGCTTTCTTT.

Comments on this clonotype: This may arise from a read error, as a much more abundant clone is one base away. The J gene is TRBJ2-7, the V gene TRBV6-1; D may be TRBD2 (6 bases). Germline CDR1 MNHNS, CDR2 SASEGT. The ends were cut back, 3 bases at V and 7 bases at J, with 13 bases in the middle. The CDR3 sequence is 13 residues long. The CDR3 loop is CASSEGRGSEQYF. The CDR3 DNA follows: TGTGCCAGCAGTGAGGGACGGGGGAGTGAGCAGTACTTC.

This clonotype was counted only a few times. V usage is TRBV28 and J usage is TRBJ2-7; D gene unclear. CDR1 and CDR2 from the germline V gene are MDHEN and SYDVKM. Trimming stripped 6 bases from V and 0 bases from J, with 21 bases between. The CDR3 is made up of 17 amino acids. CDR3 loop: CASSHPRRSRSSYEQYF. The CDR3 DNA reads as TGTGCCAGCAGCCACCCCCGGAGAAGTCGGAGCTCCTACGAGCAGTACTTC. Using reference TRBV28 and TRBJ2-7 for the parts outside the CDR3, the full variable domain is DVKVTQSSRYLVKRTGEKVFLECVQDMDHENMFWYRQDPGLGLRLIYFSYDVKMKEKGDIPEGYSVSREKKERFSLILESASTNQTSMYLCASSHPRRSRSSYEQYFGPGTRLTVT.

This clonotype was seen repeatedly, ten times or more. The chain uses TRBV25-1 and TRBJ2-4, with 10 bases identical to TRBD1. The germline V gene has CDR1 MGHDK and CDR2 SYGVNS. This CDR3 has 14 residues. The V gene end was trimmed by 9 bases and the J gene end by 7 bases; junction bases not matched to a gene: 9. The CDR3 reads CARRSRTGGNIQYF. Written as DNA, the CDR3 is TGTGCCAGACGGTCAAGGACAGGGGGGAACATTCAGTACTTC.